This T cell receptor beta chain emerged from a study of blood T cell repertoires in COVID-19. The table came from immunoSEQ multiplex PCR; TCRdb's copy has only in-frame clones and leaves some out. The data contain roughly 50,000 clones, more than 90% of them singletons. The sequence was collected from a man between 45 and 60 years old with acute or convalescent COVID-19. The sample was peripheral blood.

CDR3 coding DNA: TGTGCCTGGAGTGTACTGAGCGGGAGGCTTACGGGGGAGCAGTACTTC. It is translated as CAWSVLSGRLTGEQYF. This rearrangement joins TRBV30 to TRBJ2-7, with 9 bases identical to TRBD2. V shed 0 bases and J 7 bases; nucleotides not matched to a gene: 13. The CDR3 is 16 amino acids. Germline CDR1 reads GTSNPN; CDR2 reads SVGIG (reference sequence).